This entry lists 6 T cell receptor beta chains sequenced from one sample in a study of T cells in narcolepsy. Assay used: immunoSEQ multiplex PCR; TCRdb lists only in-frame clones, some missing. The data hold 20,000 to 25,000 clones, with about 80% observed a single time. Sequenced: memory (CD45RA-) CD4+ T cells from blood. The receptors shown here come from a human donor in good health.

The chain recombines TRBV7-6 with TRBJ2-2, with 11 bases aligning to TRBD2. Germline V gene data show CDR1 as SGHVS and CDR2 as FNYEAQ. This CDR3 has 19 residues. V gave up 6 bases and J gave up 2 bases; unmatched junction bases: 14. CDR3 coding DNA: TGTGCCAGCAGACTTAAAGCTAGCGGGGGGTCGATTAACACCGGGGAGCTGTTTTTT. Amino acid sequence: CASRLKASGGSINTGELFF.

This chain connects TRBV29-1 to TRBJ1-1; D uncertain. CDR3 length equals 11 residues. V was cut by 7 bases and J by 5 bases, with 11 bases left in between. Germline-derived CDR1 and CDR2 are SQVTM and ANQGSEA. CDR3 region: CSATDGTEAFF. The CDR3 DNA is TGCAGCGCTACCGACGGAACTGAAGCTTTCTTT.

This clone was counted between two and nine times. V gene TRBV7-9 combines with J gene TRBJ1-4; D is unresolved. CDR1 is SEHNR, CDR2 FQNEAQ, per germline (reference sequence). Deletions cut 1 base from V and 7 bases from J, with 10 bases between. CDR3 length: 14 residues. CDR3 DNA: TGTGCCAGCAGCTTAGGGGGTACGGGTGAAAAACTGTTTTTT. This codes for CASSLGGTGEKLFF.

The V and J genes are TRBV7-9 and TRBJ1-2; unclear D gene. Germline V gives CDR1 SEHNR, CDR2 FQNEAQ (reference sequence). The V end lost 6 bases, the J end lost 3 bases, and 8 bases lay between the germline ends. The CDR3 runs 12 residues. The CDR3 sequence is CASSPTDYGYTF. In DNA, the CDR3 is TGTGCCAGCAGTCCAACGGACTATGGCTACACCTTC.

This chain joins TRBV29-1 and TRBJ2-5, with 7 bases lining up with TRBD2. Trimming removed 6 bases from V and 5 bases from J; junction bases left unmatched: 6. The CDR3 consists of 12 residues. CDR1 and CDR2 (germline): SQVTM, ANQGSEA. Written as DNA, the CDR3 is TGCAGCGTGGGGGACTACGGGGAGACCCAGTACTTC. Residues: CSVGDYGETQYF.

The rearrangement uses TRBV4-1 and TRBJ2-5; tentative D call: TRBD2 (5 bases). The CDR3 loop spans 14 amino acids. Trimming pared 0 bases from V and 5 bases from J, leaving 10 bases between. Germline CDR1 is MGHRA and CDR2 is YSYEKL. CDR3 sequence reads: CASSQEGWRETQYF. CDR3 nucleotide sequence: TGCGCCAGCAGCCAAGAGGGCTGGAGGGAGACCCAGTACTTC.